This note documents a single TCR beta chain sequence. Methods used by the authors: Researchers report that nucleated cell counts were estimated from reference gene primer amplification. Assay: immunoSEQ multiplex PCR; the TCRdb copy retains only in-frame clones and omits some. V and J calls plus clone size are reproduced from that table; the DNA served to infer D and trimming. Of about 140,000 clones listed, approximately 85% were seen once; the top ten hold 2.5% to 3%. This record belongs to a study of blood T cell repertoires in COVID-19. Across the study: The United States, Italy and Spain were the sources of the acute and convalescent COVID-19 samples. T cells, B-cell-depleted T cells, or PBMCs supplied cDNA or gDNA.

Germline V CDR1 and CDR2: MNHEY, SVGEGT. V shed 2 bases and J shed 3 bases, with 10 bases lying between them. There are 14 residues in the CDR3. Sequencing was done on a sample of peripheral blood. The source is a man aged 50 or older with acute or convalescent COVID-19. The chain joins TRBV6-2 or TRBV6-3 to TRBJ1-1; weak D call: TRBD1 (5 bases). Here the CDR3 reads CASSYLAGDTEAFF. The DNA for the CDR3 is TGTGCCAGCAGTTACCTGGCGGGGGACACTGAAGCTTTCTTT.